This T cell receptor (beta chain) was sequenced during a study of cytomegalovirus exposure and HLA in healthy donors. It was with 60 Vbeta and 13 Jbeta primers that the PCR ran. Here immunoSEQ multiplex PCR was the method, and the copy in TCRdb shows in-frame clones only, minus some. The table records 150,000 or so clones, roughly 80% of them present only once. Per germline, CDR1 SGHAT and CDR2 FQNNGV. Between the trimmed V and J ends, which lost 1 base and 2 bases, there was a span of 15 bases. The length of the CDR3 is 16 residues. The source material was PBMCs. The gene calls are TRBV11-2 and TRBJ2-7; possibly TRBD2 for D (6 bases). The receptor's source is a boy younger than 10 in good health and CMV-seronegative. CDR3 sequence reads: CASSLGLTSITYEQYF. As DNA, the CDR3 is TGTGCCAGCAGCTTAGGCCTGACTAGTATCACCTACGAGCAGTACTTC.